The T cell receptor (beta chain) under discussion was sequenced for a study of T cells after yellow fever vaccination (dated by TCRdb to the late 2010s). Turning to the overall study: The SMART-Seq v4 Ultra Low Input RNA kit was used to prepare libraries from fractions with low cell numbers. Blood samples were taken at several timepoints before and after primary and secondary immunization, and bulk PBMC replicates and cell subsets were isolated. To follow T-cell clones before and after both primary and booster YFV17D yellow fever vaccination, bulk TCR alpha and beta repertoires underwent longitudinal sequencing. The cohort comprised two healthy male donors, one aged 18 to 30 and one aged 30 to 40 years. Points the paper makes about the study in general: FACS-sorted repertoires could contain abundant contaminating clonotypes from the bulk population, so computational filtering was required. The study included only two donors, which limits how far the findings can be generalized. Most clones expanded after primary vaccination were re-detected after the booster (96% of CD4 and 80% to 90% of CD8), suggesting broad memory maintenance. The secondary T-cell response was found to be weaker but faster than the primary response, with a peak reached on day 5 rather than on day 15. A small fraction of clonotypes showed up in both the CD4 and CD8 compartments, probably as a result of convergent recombination.

TCR cDNA was made using 5'RACE template switching, a step that added a universal primer site and unique molecular identifiers. Priming for cDNA synthesis came from both the TCR alpha and TCR beta constant segments. Library amplification involved two PCR steps, and the second step added sample barcodes and sequencing adapters. Sequencing of the libraries was done on either Illumina HiSeq 2500 (2x100 bp) or NovaSeq (2x150 bp). Turning to the authors' computational methods: MIGEC handled demultiplexing of reads and collapsing into UMI consensus sequences, while MiXCR performed V(D)J alignment. Clonotypes responding to the vaccine were identified with edgeR on replicate PBMC samples, with the criteria of FDR below 0.01 and a log2 fold change above 5 up to day 15. Bulk clonotypes were assigned CD4 or CD8 identity according to which sequenced CD4 or CD8 repertoire held them at higher abundance. TCRdb handled the public reads itself, with Q25 trimming in fastp and clone calling in MiXCR, and kept productive beta chains. When rows share a CDR3 protein, they turn into one entry using the most common DNA and genes. The V and J calls and clone size come from TCRdb's table, not from the authors' own analysis. Recorded for this sample are about 340,000 distinct CDR3 sequences; about 8.7% of them occurred a single time. Under 20% of the sample is held by the ten biggest clonotypes.

This clonotype was counted ten times or more. Its antigen remains unidentified. No much larger clone exists at a distance of one base, and base qualities are not known. The sample's treatment or condition, from its label and the paper: live attenuated yellow fever vaccine strain. At each blood-draw timepoint, two biological replicates of bulk PBMCs were collected. A standard Ficoll-Paque protocol was used to isolate PBMCs from peripheral blood. RNA was extracted with TriZol from bulk PBMCs, CD4 and CD8 fractions, and dextramer-positive and dextramer-negative fractions. From its cysteine to its phenylalanine, the CDR3 spans 14 amino acids. Of all the DNA, just the CDR3 is kept, 42 bases in frame from base 1. As encoded in the germline V gene, CDR1 is MGHRA while CDR2 is YSYEKL. Relative to germline, V is 3 bases shorter and J is 2 bases shorter, with 7 bases between their ends.

This receptor was obtained from a man younger than 35 who received the YFV17D yellow fever vaccine. The material sequenced was PBMCs, taken on the day of the first yellow fever vaccination. The V and J genes are TRBV4-1 and TRBJ2-2; the D gene cannot be named for sure. The CDR3 is CASSHLVNTGELFF. The DNA reads as follows: TGCGCCAGCAGCCATCTAGTAAACACCGGGGAGCTGTTTTTT.